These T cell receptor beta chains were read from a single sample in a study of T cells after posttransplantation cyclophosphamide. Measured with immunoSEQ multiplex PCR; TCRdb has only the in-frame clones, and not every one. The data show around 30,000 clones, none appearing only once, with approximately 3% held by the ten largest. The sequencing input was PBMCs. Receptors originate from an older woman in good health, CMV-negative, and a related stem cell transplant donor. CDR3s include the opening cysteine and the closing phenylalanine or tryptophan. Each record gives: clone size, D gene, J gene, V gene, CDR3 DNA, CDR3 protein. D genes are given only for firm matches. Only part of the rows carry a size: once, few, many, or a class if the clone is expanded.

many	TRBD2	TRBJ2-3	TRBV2	TGTGCCAGCAGTGATGGGCTAGCGGGTTTCACAGATACGCAGTATTTT	CASSDGLAGFTDTQYF
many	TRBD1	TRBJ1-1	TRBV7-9	TGTGCCAGCAGCCCCCCCGGGACAGGGCCGAACACTGAAGCTTTCTTT	CASSPPGTGPNTEAFF
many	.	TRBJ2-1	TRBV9	TGTGCCAGCAGCGTAGGGGGCGGGGTCTACAATGAGCAGTTCTTC	CASSVGGGVYNEQFF
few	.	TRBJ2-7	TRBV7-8	TGTGCCAGCAGTTCCCCAGGTTACGAGCAGTACTTC	CASSSPGYEQYF
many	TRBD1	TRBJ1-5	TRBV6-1	TGTGCCAGCAGGACAGGGGATCAGCCCCAGCATTTT	CASRTGDQPQHF
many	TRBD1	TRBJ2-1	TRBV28	TGTGCCAGCAGTGTACCGGGACAGGGAACCTACAATGAGCAGTTCTTC	CASSVPGQGTYNEQFF
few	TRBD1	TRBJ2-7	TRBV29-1	TGCAGCGTTAAGGGACAGGGGAACCCCTACGAGCAGTACTTC	CSVKGQGNPYEQYF
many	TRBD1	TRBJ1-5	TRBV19	TGTGCCAGTTCACCCCAGGGGGCCCCAGGGCAGCCCCAGCATTTT	CASSPQGAPGQPQHF
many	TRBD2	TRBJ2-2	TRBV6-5	TGTGCCACCAAGCGGGGAAGGACCGGGGAGCTGTTTTTT	CATKRGRTGELFF
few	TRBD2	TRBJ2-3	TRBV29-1	TGCAGCGCTACCGGGGGGGATACGCAGTATTTT	CSATGGDTQYF
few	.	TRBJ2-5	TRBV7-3	TGTGCCAGCAGCTTAACGGGGGCGGAGACCCAGTACTTC	CASSLTGAETQYF
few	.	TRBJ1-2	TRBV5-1	TGCGCCAGCAGCTTGGATCTTCCTGGACAGTATAACTATGGCTACACCTTC	CASSLDLPGQYNYGYTF
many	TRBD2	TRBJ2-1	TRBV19	TGTGCCAGTAGTCCCGGACTAGTAAGGAGAGGGAATGAGCAGTTCTTC	CASSPGLVRRGNEQFF
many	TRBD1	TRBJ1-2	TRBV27	TGTGCCAGCAGTGCCGGACAGGCCTATTATGGCTACACCTTC	CASSAGQAYYGYTF
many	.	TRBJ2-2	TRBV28	TGTGCCAGCAGGACGACAGGTTCGAACACCGGGGAGCTGTTTTTT	CASRTTGSNTGELFF
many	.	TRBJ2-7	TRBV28	TGTGCCAACCCAAGGGCCGTTGCCTACGAGCAGTACTTC	CANPRAVAYEQYF
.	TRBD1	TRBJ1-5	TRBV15	TGTGCCACCAGCAGGACAGGGGACAGGGTAAGCAATCAGCCCCAGCATTTT	CATSRTGDRVSNQPQHF
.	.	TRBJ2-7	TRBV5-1	TGCGCCAGCACCCTCCGAGACTTTCCCTCCTACGAGCAGTACTTC	CASTLRDFPSYEQYF
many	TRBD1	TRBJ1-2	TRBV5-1	TGCGCCAGCAGCTCGCTACAGGGGCCTATAAACTATGGCTACACCTTC	CASSSLQGPINYGYTF
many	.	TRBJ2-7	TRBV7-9	TGTGCCAGCAGCTTAGCAGCAGGGCCACCCAACGAGCAGTACTTC	CASSLAAGPPNEQYF
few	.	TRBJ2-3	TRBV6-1	TGTGCCAGCAGAGACCAGGGTTCAGATACGCAGTATTTT	CASRDQGSDTQYF
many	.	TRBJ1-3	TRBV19	TGTGCCAGTAGTATCCAGGGACACTCTGGAAACACCATATATTTT	CASSIQGHSGNTIYF
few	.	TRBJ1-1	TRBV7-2	TGTGCCAGCAGCTTAGGAGGTTACGGGGGCACTGAAGCTTTCTTT	CASSLGGYGGTEAFF
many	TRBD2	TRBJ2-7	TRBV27	TGTGCCAGCAGTAGACTAGCGGGAGATAGCGAGCAGTACTTC	CASSRLAGDSEQYF
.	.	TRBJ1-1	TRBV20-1	TGCAGTGCCAGCGGGAACCGAGAGGCTTTCTTT	CSASGNREAFF
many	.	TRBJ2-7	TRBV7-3	TGTGCCAGCAGCTTAATGGGTGAGGGTTCCTACGAGCAGTACTTC	CASSLMGEGSYEQYF
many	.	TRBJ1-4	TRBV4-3	TGCGCCAGCAGCCAAGACTTGCTTCGACAAGCAACTAATGAAAAACTGTTTTTT	CASSQDLLRQATNEKLFF
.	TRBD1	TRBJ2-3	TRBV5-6	TGTGCCAGCAGCCTTGACAGGGGGCTTTCCCCAGATACGCAGTATTTT	CASSLDRGLSPDTQYF
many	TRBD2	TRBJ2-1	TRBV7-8	TGTGCCAGCAGCTTTAACGGGGGGGAGTGGTTCTACAATGAGCAGTTCTTC	CASSFNGGEWFYNEQFF
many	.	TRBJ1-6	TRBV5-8	TGTGCCAGCAGGAATGGACACCTAATACCCCTCCACTTT	CASRNGHLIPLHF
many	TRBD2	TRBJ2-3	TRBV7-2	TGTGCCAGCAGCTCACGAGCGGGAGCGGGCGCAGATACGCAGTATTTT	CASSSRAGAGADTQYF
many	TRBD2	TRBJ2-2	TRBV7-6	TGTGCCAGCAGCTCAATTGGACCCCTTCGAAGGAGGGAGGGGACCGGGGAGCTGTTTTTT	CASSSIGPLRRREGTGELFF
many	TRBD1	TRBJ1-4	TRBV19	TGTGCCAGTAGTATCGGCAGGGGGAATGAAAAACTGTTTTTT	CASSIGRGNEKLFF
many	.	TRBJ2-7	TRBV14	TGTGCCAGCAGCCAAGATTCAGGCAGTTACCTCTACGAGCAGTACTTC	CASSQDSGSYLYEQYF
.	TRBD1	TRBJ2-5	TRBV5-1	TGCGCCAGCAGCTCCGGCGACAGGGCAGAGACCCAGTACTTC	CASSSGDRAETQYF
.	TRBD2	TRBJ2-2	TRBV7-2	TGTGCCAGCAGCTTACGGGGGGGGACCGGGGAGCTGTTTTTT	CASSLRGGTGELFF
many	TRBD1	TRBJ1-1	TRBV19	TGTGCCAGTAGTGGGACAGGGCCCCACACTGAAGCTTTCTTT	CASSGTGPHTEAFF
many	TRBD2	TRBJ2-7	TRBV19	TGTGCCAGTAGTCCGCGGACTAGCCGTGACTCCTACGAGCAGTACTTC	CASSPRTSRDSYEQYF
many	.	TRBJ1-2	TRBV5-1	TGCGCCAGCAGCTTGACAGCAAACTATGGCTACACCTTC	CASSLTANYGYTF
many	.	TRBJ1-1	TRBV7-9	TGTGCCAGCAGCTTAGTAGGGTTGAACACTGAAGCTTTCTTT	CASSLVGLNTEAFF
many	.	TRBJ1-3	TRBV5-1	TGCGCCAGCAGGTTGGACAGAGCTGGAAACACCATATATTTT	CASRLDRAGNTIYF